This section outlines one T cell receptor (beta chain) sequence together with its context. In the original processing: Amplification from reference gene primers served as the basis for estimated nucleated cell counts. The method was immunoSEQ multiplex PCR; TCRdb's version includes in-frame clones alone and lacks a portion of them. The DNA gave D and trimming, while V, J and clone size come from that table. The sample lists about 34,000 clones; about 90% were seen once. This CDR3 comprises 15 residues. Germline CDR1 is SGHTA and CDR2 is FQGTGA. The J segment lost 4 bases and the V segment lost 5 bases, leaving 8 bases of the junction unmatched. The data derive from a study of blood T cell repertoires in COVID-19.

The receptor's source is a human donor with active COVID-19. The donor label of this sample is uncertain. The V call is TRBV7-3, the J call TRBJ1-2, with TRBD1 identical over 9 bases. The sequenced material came from peripheral blood. Here the CDR3 reads CASSDGQGNAYGYTF. CDR3 DNA: TGTGCCAGCAGCGATGGACAGGGGAACGCCTATGGCTACACCTTC. Full variable domain (missing parts from reference TRBV7-3 and TRBJ1-2): GAGVSQTPSNKVTEKGKYVELRCDPISGHTALYWYRQSLGQGPEFLIYFQGTGAADDSGLPNDRFFAVRPEGSVSTLKIQRTERGDSAVYLCASSDGQGNAYGYTFGSGTRLTVV.